The entry that follows covers one T cell receptor beta chain sequence. Its target is not known. This sample stems from a study of PD-1 blockade in classical Hodgkin lymphoma. Per the germline V gene, CDR1 is SGHTA and CDR2 is FQGNSA. The CDR3 loop spans 15 amino acids. The trim removed 6 bases at V and 1 base at J, leaving 8 bases unmatched. General study results and limits: It was CD4+ TCR diversity, not CD8+, that rose significantly by C4D1. Complete responders had baseline diversity similar to newly diagnosed patients. Diminished baseline TCR diversity has been reported in newly diagnosed patients relative to healthy donors.

In every patient, relapse followed autologous stem cell transplantation, while exposure to brentuximab vedotin differed. The repertoire was sequenced with immunoSEQ multiplex PCR; TCRdb's copy has only in-frame clones and lacks some. This table holds about 76,000 clones, approximately 88% found once. The sample was peripheral blood mononuclear cells (PBMCs), taken at baseline. The source is a human donor with classical Hodgkin lymphoma. This chain links TRBV7-2 with TRBJ1-1; TRBD1 aligns across 7 bases. CDR3 in DNA: TGTGCCAGCAGGCAACCCGGGACAGAGAACACTGAAGCTTTCTTT. Residues: CASRQPGTENTEAFF.